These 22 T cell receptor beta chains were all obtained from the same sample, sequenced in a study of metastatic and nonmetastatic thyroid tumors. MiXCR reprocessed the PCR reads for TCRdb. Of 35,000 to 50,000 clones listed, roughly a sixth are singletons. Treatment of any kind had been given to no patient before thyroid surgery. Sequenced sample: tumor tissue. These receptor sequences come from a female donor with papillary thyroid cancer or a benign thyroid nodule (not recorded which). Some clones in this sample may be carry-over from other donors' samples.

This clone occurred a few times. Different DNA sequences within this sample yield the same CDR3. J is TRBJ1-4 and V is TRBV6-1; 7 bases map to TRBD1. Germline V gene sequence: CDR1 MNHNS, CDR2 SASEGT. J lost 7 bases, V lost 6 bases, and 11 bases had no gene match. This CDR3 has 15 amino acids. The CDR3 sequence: CASRKGGTVSEKLFF. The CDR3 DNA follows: TGTGCCAGCAGGAAAGGAGGGACAGTGTCTGAAAAACTGTTTTTT.

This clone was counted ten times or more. The CDR3 coding sequence is TGCAGTGCTTACCCCAGGGCGTGGGAAGAGACCCAGTACTTC. The encoded protein is CSAYPRAWEETQYF. The chain joins TRBV20-1 to TRBJ2-5; D possibly corresponds to TRBD1 (5 bases). Germline-derived CDR1 and CDR2 are DFQATT and SNEGSKA (reference sequence). The CDR3 is made up of 14 amino acids. V was trimmed by 5 bases and J by 3 bases, leaving 16 bases between them.

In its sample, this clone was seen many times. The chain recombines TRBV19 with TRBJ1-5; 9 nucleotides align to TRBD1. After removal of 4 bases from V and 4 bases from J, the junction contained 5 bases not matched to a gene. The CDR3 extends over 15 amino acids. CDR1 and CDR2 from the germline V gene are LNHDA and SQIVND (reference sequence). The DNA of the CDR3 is TGTGCCAGTAGTAAGGACAGGGGCATAAATCAGCCCCAGCATTTT. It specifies CASSKDRGINQPQHF. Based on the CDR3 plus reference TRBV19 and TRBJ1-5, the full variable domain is DGGITQSPKYLFRKEGQNVTLSCEQNLNHDAMYWYRQDPGQGLRLIYYSQIVNDFQKGDIAEGYSVSREKKESFPLTVTSAQKNPTAFYLCASSKDRGINQPQHFGDGTRLSIL.

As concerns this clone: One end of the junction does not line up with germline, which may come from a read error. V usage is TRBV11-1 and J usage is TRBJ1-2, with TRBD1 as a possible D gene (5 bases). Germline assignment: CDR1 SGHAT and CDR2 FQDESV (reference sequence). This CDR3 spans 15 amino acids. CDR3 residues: CVSSAEGAGTYGYTF. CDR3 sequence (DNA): TGTGTCAGCAGCGCAGAAGGTGCGGGGACCTATGGATACACCTTC.

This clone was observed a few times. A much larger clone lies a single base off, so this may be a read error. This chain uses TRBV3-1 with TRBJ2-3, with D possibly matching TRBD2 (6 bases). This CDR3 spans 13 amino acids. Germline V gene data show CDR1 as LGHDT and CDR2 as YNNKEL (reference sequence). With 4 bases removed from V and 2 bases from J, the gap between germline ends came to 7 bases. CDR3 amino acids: CASSPGLTDTQYF. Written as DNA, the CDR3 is TGTGCCAGCAGCCCGGGACTCACAGATACGCAGTATTTT.

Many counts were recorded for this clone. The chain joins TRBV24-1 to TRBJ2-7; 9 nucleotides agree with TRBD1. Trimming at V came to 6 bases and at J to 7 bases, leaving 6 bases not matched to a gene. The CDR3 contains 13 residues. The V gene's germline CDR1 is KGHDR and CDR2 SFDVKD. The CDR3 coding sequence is TGTGCCACCAGTAGACAGGGGGATGGAGAGCAGTACTTC. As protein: CATSRQGDGEQYF.

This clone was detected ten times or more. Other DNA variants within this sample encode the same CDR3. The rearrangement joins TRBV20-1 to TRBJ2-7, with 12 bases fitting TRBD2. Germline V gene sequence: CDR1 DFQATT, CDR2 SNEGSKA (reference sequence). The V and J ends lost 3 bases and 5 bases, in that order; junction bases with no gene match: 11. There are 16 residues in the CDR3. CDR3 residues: CSARFHQGLAGNEQYF. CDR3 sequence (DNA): TGCAGTGCTAGGTTCCACCAAGGACTAGCGGGAAACGAGCAGTACTTC.

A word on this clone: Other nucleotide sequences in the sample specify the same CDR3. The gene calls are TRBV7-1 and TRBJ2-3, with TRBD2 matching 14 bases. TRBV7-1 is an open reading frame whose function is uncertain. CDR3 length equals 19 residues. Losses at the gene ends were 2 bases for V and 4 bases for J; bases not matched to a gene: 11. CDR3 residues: CASSSLVGTSGSKADTQYF. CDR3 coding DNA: TGTGCCAGCAGCTCACTGGTCGGGACTAGCGGGAGTAAGGCAGATACGCAGTATTTT.

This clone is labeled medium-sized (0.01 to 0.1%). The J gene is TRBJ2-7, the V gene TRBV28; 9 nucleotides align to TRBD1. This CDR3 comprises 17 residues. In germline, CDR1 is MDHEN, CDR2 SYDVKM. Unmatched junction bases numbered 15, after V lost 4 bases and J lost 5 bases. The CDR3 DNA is TGTGCCAGCAGTTACCCCCTCTCACCGGGACAGGGCGACGAGCAGTACTTC. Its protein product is CASSYPLSPGQGDEQYF.

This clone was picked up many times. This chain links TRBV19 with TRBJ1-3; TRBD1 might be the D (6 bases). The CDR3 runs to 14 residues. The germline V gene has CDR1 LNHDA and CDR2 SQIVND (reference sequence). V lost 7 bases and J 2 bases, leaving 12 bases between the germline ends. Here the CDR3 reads CASKGVRAGNTIYF. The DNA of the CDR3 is TGTGCCAGTAAGGGGGTCCGAGCTGGAAACACCATATATTTT. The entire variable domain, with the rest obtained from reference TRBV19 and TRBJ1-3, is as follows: DGGITQSPKYLFRKEGQNVTLSCEQNLNHDAMYWYRQDPGQGLRLIYYSQIVNDFQKGDIAEGYSVSREKKESFPLTVTSAQKNPTAFYLCASKGVRAGNTIYFGEGSWLTVV.

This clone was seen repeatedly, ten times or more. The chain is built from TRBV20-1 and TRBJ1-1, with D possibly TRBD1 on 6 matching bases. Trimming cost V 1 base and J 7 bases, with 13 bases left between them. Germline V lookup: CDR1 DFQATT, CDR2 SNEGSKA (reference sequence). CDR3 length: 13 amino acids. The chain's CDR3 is CSARGGRDREAFF. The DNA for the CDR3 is TGCAGTGCTAGAGGGGGGCGGGACCGTGAAGCTTTCTTT.

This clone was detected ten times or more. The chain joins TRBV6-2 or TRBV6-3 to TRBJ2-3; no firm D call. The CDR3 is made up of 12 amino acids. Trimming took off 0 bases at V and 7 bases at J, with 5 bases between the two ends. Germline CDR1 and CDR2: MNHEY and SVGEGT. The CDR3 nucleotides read TGTGCCAGCAGTTACTCGGGTTATACGCAGTATTTT. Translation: CASSYSGYTQYF.

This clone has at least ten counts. CDR3: CASSFVGAGGEQFF. CDR3 sequence (DNA): TGTGCCAGCAGCTTCGTCGGGGCGGGGGGTGAGCAGTTCTTC. V is TRBV7-9 and J is TRBJ2-1, with 8 bases matching TRBD2. This CDR3 has 14 amino acids. Trimming at V came to 3 bases and at J to 9 bases, leaving 7 bases not matched to a gene. The V gene's germline CDR1 is SEHNR and CDR2 FQNEAQ (reference sequence).

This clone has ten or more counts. As DNA, the CDR3 is TGTGCCACCAGTGCCTCAGGGGTAGGGACTGAAGCTTTCTTT. This translates into CATSASGVGTEAFF. The chain has TRBV24-1 and TRBJ1-1, with a tentative D call TRBD1 (6 bases). Looked up from germline, CDR1 is KGHDR and CDR2 is SFDVKD. This CDR3 spans 14 amino acids. V dropped 5 bases and J dropped 5 bases, with 14 bases sitting between them.

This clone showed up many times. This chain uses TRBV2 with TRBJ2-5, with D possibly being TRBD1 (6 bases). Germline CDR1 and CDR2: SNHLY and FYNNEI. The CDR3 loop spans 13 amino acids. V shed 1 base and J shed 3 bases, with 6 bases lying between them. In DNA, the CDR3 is TGTGCCAGCAGTGAAGACAGGGAAGAGACCCAGTACTTC. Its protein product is CASSEDREETQYF.

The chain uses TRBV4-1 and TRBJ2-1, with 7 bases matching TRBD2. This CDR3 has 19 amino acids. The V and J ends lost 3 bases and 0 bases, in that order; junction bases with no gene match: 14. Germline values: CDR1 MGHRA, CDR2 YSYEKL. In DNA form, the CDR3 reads TGCGCCAGCAGCCATCCCGGACTAGTGGGAGGCCCCTCCTACAATGAGCAGTTCTTC. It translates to CASSHPGLVGGPSYNEQFF.

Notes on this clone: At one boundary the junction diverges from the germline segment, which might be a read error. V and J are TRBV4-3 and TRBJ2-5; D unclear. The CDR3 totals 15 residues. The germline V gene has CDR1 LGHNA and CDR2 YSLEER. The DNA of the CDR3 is TGCGCCAGCAGCCAAGTCCAGACACACCAACAGACCCAGTACTTC. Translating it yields CASSQVQTHQQTQYF.

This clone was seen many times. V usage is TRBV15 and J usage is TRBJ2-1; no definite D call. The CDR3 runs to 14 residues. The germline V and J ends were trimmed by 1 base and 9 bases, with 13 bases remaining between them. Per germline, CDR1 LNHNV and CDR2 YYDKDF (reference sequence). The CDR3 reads CATSRVRWAGEQFF. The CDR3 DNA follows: TGTGCCACCAGCAGAGTTAGGTGGGCTGGTGAGCAGTTCTTC. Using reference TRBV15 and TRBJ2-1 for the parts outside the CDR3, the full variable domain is DAMVIQNPRYQVTQFGKPVTLSCSQTLNHNVMYWYQQKSSQAPKLLFHYYDKDFNNEADTPDNFQSRRPNTSFCFLDIRSPGLGDTAMYLCATSRVRWAGEQFFGPGTRLTVL.

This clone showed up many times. This chain's CDR3 is CASSTSGIVNEQYF. CDR3 nucleotide sequence: TGTGCCAGCAGTACTAGCGGGATCGTCAACGAGCAGTACTTC. This chain connects TRBV6-1 to TRBJ2-7, with 10 nucleotides matching TRBD2. Germline loops: CDR1 MNHNS, CDR2 SASEGT. The V and J ends lost 5 bases and 5 bases, in that order; junction bases with no gene match: 6. CDR3 length: 14 amino acids.

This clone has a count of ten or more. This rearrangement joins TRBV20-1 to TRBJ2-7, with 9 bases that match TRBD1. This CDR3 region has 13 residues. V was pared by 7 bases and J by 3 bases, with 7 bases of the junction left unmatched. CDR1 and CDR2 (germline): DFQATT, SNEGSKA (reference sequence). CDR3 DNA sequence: TGCAGTGGCATCGCGGGACAGGGCTACGAGCAGTACTTC. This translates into CSGIAGQGYEQYF.

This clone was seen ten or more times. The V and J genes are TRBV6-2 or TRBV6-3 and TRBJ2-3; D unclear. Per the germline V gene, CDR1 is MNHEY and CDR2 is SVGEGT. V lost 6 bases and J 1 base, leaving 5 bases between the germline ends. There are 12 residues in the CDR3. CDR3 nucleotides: TGTGCCAGCAGGACGGGCACAGATACGCAGTATTTT. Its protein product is CASRTGTDTQYF.

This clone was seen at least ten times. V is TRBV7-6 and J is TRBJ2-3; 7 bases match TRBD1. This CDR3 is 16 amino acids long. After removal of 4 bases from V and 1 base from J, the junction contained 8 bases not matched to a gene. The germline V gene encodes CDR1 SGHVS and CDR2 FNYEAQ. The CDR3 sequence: CASSYSTGLGTDTQYF. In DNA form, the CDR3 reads TGTGCCAGCAGCTATTCGACAGGGTTGGGCACAGATACGCAGTATTTT.